This T cell receptor beta chain stems from a study of blood T cell repertoires in COVID-19. Libraries were prepared by immunoSEQ multiplex PCR; TCRdb keeps only in-frame clonotypes and omits some of them. The sample includes 300,000 to 350,000 clones, approximately 89% seen only once; the top ten take more than 5%. Participants came from roughly 24 US areas, aged roughly 18 to 90 years. Donors in Cohort 3 who had recovered were those with two negative PCRs, healthcare professional clearance, or resolution of their symptoms. V lost 4 bases, J lost 8 bases, and 15 bases lay in between. CDR1 is SGHNT, CDR2 YYREEE, per germline (reference sequence). CDR3 length: 13 residues.

The specimen sequenced was PBMCs or T cells enriched from blood (not recorded which). This chain links TRBV5-4 with TRBJ1-1, with D possibly matching TRBD1 (5 bases). The TCR sequence derives from a young man who had recovered from COVID-19. CDR3 sequence reads: CASSPNRSPEAFF. The DNA of the CDR3 is TGTGCCAGCAGCCCAAACAGGTCCCCCGAAGCTTTCTTT. The full variable domain, with the rest looked up from reference TRBV5-4 and TRBJ1-1, is ETGVTQSPTHLIKTRGQQVTLRCSSQSGHNTVSWYQQALGQGPQFIFQYYREEENGRGNFPPRFSGLQFPNYSSELNVNALELDDSALYLCASSPNRSPEAFFGQGTRLTVV.